This TCR beta chain was observed in a study of blood T cell repertoires in COVID-19. Study summary: T cells, B-cell-depleted T cells, or PBMCs provided the cDNA or gDNA that served as material.

Germline values: CDR1 MGHRA, CDR2 YSYEKL. V dropped 1 base and J dropped 5; count of bases not matched to a gene: 5. CDR3 length: 15 amino acids. Original data processing: Scientists estimated how many nucleated cells there were by amplifying reference gene primers. Method: immunoSEQ multiplex PCR; TCRdb's copy keeps in-frame clones and lacks some. The V and J calls and clone size are taken from that table; D and trimming were inferred from the DNA. The sample contains around 280,000 clones, over 80% of which appear only once. Sample: peripheral blood. The chain couples TRBV4-1 to TRBJ2-5; 9 bases agree with TRBD1. This TCR derives from a woman aged 50 to 60 with active or convalescent COVID-19. CDR3 DNA sequence: TGCGCCAGCAGCCAAGGGGACAGGGAAGCGGAGACCCAGTACTTC. Translating gives CASSQGDREAETQYF.